One sample yielded the 29 T cell receptor beta chains listed below, sequenced in a study of CXCR3-negative and CXCR3-positive naive CD8 T cells (dated by TCRdb to the late 2010s). TCRdb shows the sequencer as NextSeq 550. The Human TCR Profiling Kit (MiLaboratory) was used to prepare UMI-labeled 5' RACE TRB cDNA libraries. Once TCRdb had reprocessed the reads, it stored one entry per CDR3 protein sequence and supplied no DNA. This sample's table has entries for roughly 100,000 distinct CDR3 sequences. The ten most abundant clones make up approximately 0.99% of the sample. Sequences were obtained from naive CXCR3- CD8+ T cells from blood. This sample's cell subset or site label indicates: CD45RO-CCR7+CD27+CD95- naive CD8+ T cells lacking CXCR3 (TNR3-). The receptors here all came from a human donor in good health. Some clones in this sample may be carry-over from other donors' samples.

The V call is TRBV7-3, the J call TRBJ2-2. The CDR3 is 16 residues long. The V gene's germline CDR1 is SGHTA and CDR2 FQGTGA. The CDR3 here is CASSYNGLANTGELFF.

V and J are TRBV7-6 and TRBJ1-3. The germline V gene encodes CDR1 SGHVS and CDR2 FNYEAQ. The CDR3 extends over 15 amino acids. CDR3 amino acids: CASSLIWGSGNTIYF.

The CDR3 sequence: CASSSDRDYNSPLHF. The rearrangement joins TRBV6-5 to TRBJ1-6; TCRdb outputs TRBD1, but without DNA this stays unchecked. The CDR3 consists of 15 residues. Per the germline V gene, CDR1 is MNHEY and CDR2 is SVGAGI.

The chain recombines TRBV12-3 or TRBV12-4 with TRBJ2-5; TCRdb outputs TRBD2, but without DNA this stays unchecked. The CDR3 sequence is 15 residues long. The CDR3 sequence: CASSLFAGGRETQYF.

The chain joins TRBV7-8 to TRBJ2-3; TCRdb's D call of TRBD1 is untestable without DNA. There are 18 residues in the CDR3. Germline V CDR1 and CDR2: SGHVS, FQNEAQ. The CDR3 protein is CARSLPDRGRSNTDTQYF. The entire variable domain, with the rest obtained from reference TRBV7-8 and TRBJ2-3, is as follows: GAGVSQSPRYKVAKRGQDVALRCDPISGHVSLFWYQQALGQGPEFLTYFQNEAQLDKSGLPSDRFFAERPEGSVSTLKIQRTQQEDSAVYLCARSLPDRGRSNTDTQYFGPGTRLTVL.

This sequence joins TRBV28 and TRBJ2-1; TCRdb's D call of TRBD1 is untestable without DNA. The CDR3 has 15 residues. Germline lookup yields CDR1 MDHEN and CDR2 SYDVKM. The CDR3 region is CASSLDRGFNNEQFF. The variable domain in full, completed from reference TRBV28 and TRBJ2-1, reads DVKVTQSSRYLVKRTGEKVFLECVQDMDHENMFWYRQDPGLGLRLIYFSYDVKMKEKGDIPEGYSVSREKKERFSLILESASTNQTSMYLCASSLDRGFNNEQFFGPGTRLTVL.

The rearrangement joins TRBV12-3 or TRBV12-4 to TRBJ2-3; the D gene TCRdb calls, TRBD1, cannot be checked with no DNA. This CDR3 contains 15 residues. The CDR3 spells CASSLTGTSTDTQYF.

CDR3 sequence: CASSLVSGVVETQYF. V usage is TRBV7-2 and J usage is TRBJ2-5; checking the TCRdb D call of TRBD1 is not possible without DNA. Per the germline V gene, CDR1 is SGHTA and CDR2 is FQGNSA. The CDR3 loop spans 15 amino acids.

The chain has TRBV12-3 or TRBV12-4 and TRBJ2-3; TCRdb returns TRBD2, unconfirmable since there is no DNA. The CDR3 loop spans 15 amino acids. The CDR3 here is CASSFVSGARDTQYF.

The chain links TRBV7-3 to TRBJ2-2. The CDR3 length is 14 residues. Germline V gene data show CDR1 as SGHTA and CDR2 as FQGTGA. The CDR3 region is CASSLEGYTGELFF. Together with reference TRBV7-3 and TRBJ2-2, the CDR3 gives the full variable domain: GAGVSQTPSNKVTEKGKYVELRCDPISGHTALYWYRQSLGQGPEFLIYFQGTGAADDSGLPNDRFFAVRPEGSVSTLKIQRTERGDSAVYLCASSLEGYTGELFFGEGSRLTVL.

The J gene is TRBJ2-2, the V gene TRBV23-1; TCRdb outputs TRBD2, but without DNA this stays unchecked. TRBV23-1 is marked as an open reading frame, function uncertain. The CDR3 extends over 22 amino acids. The CDR3 loop reads CASSQPGGIAGRIVPYTGELFF.

The rearrangement uses TRBV5-1 and TRBJ2-7; lacking DNA, the TRBD2 call made by TCRdb goes unchecked. The length of the CDR3 is 11 residues. Germline V gene sequence: CDR1 SGHRS, CDR2 YFSETQ. The CDR3 loop reads CASTLYYEQYF.

This chain links TRBV4-1 with TRBJ1-2; as DNA is missing, the TRBD1 call by TCRdb cannot be tested. The CDR3 length is 14 residues. CDR1 MGHRA and CDR2 YSYEKL come from the germline V gene. The CDR3 sequence is CASSQRQGDYGYTF.

The gene calls are TRBV4-3 and TRBJ2-1; TCRdb's D call of TRBD2 is untestable without DNA. The V gene's germline CDR1 is LGHNA and CDR2 YSLEER. The CDR3 contains 18 residues. The CDR3 region is CASSQETSGEKSYNEQFF.

This sequence joins TRBV7-9 and TRBJ2-1. The CDR3 covers 15 residues. Per germline, CDR1 SEHNR and CDR2 FQNEAQ (reference sequence). This chain's CDR3 is CASSAAVGSYNEQFF.

J is TRBJ2-1 and V is TRBV2; checking the TCRdb D call of TRBD1 is not possible without DNA. This CDR3 is built from 14 residues. Germline V CDR1 and CDR2: SNHLY, FYNNEI. The CDR3 spells CASSPGAYYNEQFF.

The CDR3 loop is CASSPRLSGNTIYF. J is TRBJ1-3 and V is TRBV4-1; TCRdb proposes TRBD1, but this gene call is untestable without DNA. The germline V gene encodes CDR1 MGHRA and CDR2 YSYEKL. The CDR3 length is 14 residues.

This rearrangement joins TRBV7-6 to TRBJ2-5; TCRdb returns TRBD1, unconfirmable since there is no DNA. The germline V gene has CDR1 SGHVS and CDR2 FNYEAQ. The CDR3 runs to 14 residues. The CDR3 reads CASSYRGMGETQYF. Supplemented by reference TRBV7-6 and TRBJ2-5, the full variable domain reads GAGVSQSPRYKVTKRGQDVALRCDPISGHVSLYWYRQALGQGPEFLTYFNYEAQQDKSGLPNDRFSAERPEGSISTLTIQRTEQRDSAMYRCASSYRGMGETQYFGPGTRLLVL.

This sequence joins TRBV29-1 and TRBJ2-7. CDR1 and CDR2 (germline): SQVTM, ANQGSEA. This CDR3 is built from 12 residues. CDR3 sequence: CSVGAFPYEQYF.

The chain couples TRBV29-1 to TRBJ1-2; the TCRdb call, TRBD1, lacks DNA for checking. Germline CDR1 reads SQVTM; CDR2 reads ANQGSEA. The CDR3 is made up of 18 amino acids. This chain's CDR3 is CSVDDPEKLTGTNYGYTF.

This rearrangement joins TRBV29-1 to TRBJ1-2; the D gene TCRdb calls, TRBD1, cannot be checked with no DNA. CDR1 and CDR2 from the germline V gene are SQVTM and ANQGSEA. The CDR3 loop spans 12 amino acids. This chain's CDR3 is CSVSGGIYGYTF.

V is TRBV29-1 and J is TRBJ2-7. Per germline, CDR1 SQVTM and CDR2 ANQGSEA. The CDR3 sequence is 11 residues long. The CDR3 is CSVLESYEQYF.

The chain links TRBV28 to TRBJ1-2; TCRdb's D gene call, TRBD1, goes unchecked for lack of DNA. The length of the CDR3 is 14 residues. Looked up from germline, CDR1 is MDHEN and CDR2 is SYDVKM. This CDR3 reads CASSLGAFGYGYTF.

V usage is TRBV9 and J usage is TRBJ2-7; the TCRdb call, TRBD1, lacks DNA for checking. This CDR3 has 16 residues. The germline V gene encodes CDR1 SGDLS and CDR2 YYNGEE. CDR3: CASSPGQGEKVNEQYF.

The V and J genes are TRBV9 and TRBJ1-2. This CDR3 is built from 13 residues. Per the germline V gene, CDR1 is SGDLS and CDR2 is YYNGEE. The CDR3: CASSALRDNGYTF.

V and J are TRBV11-3 and TRBJ2-2; as DNA is missing, the TRBD1 call by TCRdb cannot be tested. Germline loops: CDR1 SGHNT, CDR2 YENEEA. The CDR3 contains 17 residues. The CDR3 reads CASSLYPGQGNTGELFF.

The chain has TRBV6-2 or TRBV6-3 and TRBJ2-1; TCRdb selects TRBD1, and the lack of DNA leaves this call unchecked. The CDR3 contains 15 residues. Per germline, CDR1 MNHEY and CDR2 SVGEGT. CDR3 sequence: CASSILAGAVNEQFF.

The chain couples TRBV20-1 to TRBJ2-1; the TCRdb D gene call, TRBD2, has no DNA to confirm it. This CDR3 spans 12 amino acids. CDR1 and CDR2 (germline): DFQATT, SNEGSKA (reference sequence). CDR3 sequence reads: CSASTRVGEQFF.

The chain employs TRBV20-1 and TRBJ1-2. The CDR3 contains 17 residues. Germline V gives CDR1 DFQATT, CDR2 SNEGSKA (reference sequence). This chain's CDR3 is CSARGVRPKEHNYGYTF.